This T cell receptor (beta chain) was sequenced for a study of cytomegalovirus exposure and HLA in healthy donors. The CDR3 has 14 amino acids. Germline V gene lookup returns CDR1 KGHSH and CDR2 LQKENI. Between the trimmed V and J ends, which lost 3 bases and 3 bases, there was a span of 11 bases. Researchers ran the PCR with 60 Vbeta and 13 Jbeta primers. Sequencing used immunoSEQ multiplex PCR; TCRdb keeps in-frame clones, though not all of them. This table has about 88,000 clones, about 75% appearing once. This sequence joins TRBV18 and TRBJ1-1, with D possibly being TRBD1 (5 bases). Material for sequencing was PBMCs. The sequence was obtained from a woman between 40 and 55 years old in good health and CMV-seronegative. CDR3 DNA sequence: TGTGCCAGCTCACCCGACAGAGCCTACACTGAAGCTTTCTTT. It specifies CASSPDRAYTEAFF.